The 17 T cell receptor beta chains below were found in one sample sequenced in a study of identical twins. TCRdb called the 5' RACE reads again in MiXCR, with one record for every CDR3 protein. This sample has under 400,000 distinct CDR3 sequences, with approximately 10% found just once. Sequenced material: naive T cells sorted from blood. The receptors were sampled from a woman between 50 and 59 years old in good health.

This clonotype occurred many times. V usage is TRBV6-1 and J usage is TRBJ2-3; 9 bases fit TRBD2. Looked up from germline, CDR1 is MNHNS and CDR2 is SASEGT. The CDR3 totals 16 residues. Unmatched junction bases numbered 8, after V lost 4 bases and J lost 3 bases. The CDR3 sequence: CASSGISGSTTDTQYF. CDR3 sequence (DNA): TGTGCCAGCAGTGGGATTAGCGGGAGTACTACAGATACGCAGTATTTT.

This chain links TRBV20-1 with TRBJ1-1; weak D call: TRBD1 (5 bases). CDR1 is DFQATT and CDR2 is SNEGSKA in the germline V gene (reference sequence). V lost 0 bases, J lost 10 bases, and 12 bases lay in between. The CDR3 covers 12 residues. CDR3 sequence reads: CSAREDSGTAFF. CDR3 nucleotide sequence: TGCAGTGCTAGAGAAGACTCGGGGACAGCTTTCTTT.

This clonotype turned up a few times. This sequence joins TRBV30 and TRBJ2-3; TRBD1 might be the D (5 bases). Trimming removed 2 bases at V and 1 base at J, with 7 bases between. The CDR3 is 13 residues long. Germline CDR1 is GTSNPN and CDR2 is SVGIG (reference sequence). Here the CDR3 reads CAWSPQGTDTQYF. The CDR3 bases are TGTGCCTGGAGTCCACAGGGCACAGATACGCAGTATTTT. Filled out from reference TRBV30 and TRBJ2-3, the complete variable domain reads SQTIHQWPATLVQPVGSPLSLECTVEGTSNPNLYWYRQAAGRGLQLLFYSVGIGQISSEVPQNLSASRPQDRQFILSSKKLLLSDSGFYLCAWSPQGTDTQYFGPGTRLTVL.

Comments on this clonotype: A read error may explain this, as a much larger clone is one base away. The J gene is TRBJ2-1, the V gene TRBV20-1, with D hard to call. This CDR3 is built from 13 residues. Germline CDR1 is DFQATT and CDR2 is SNEGSKA (reference sequence). The CDR3 nucleotides read TGCAGTGCCCCAGATTCCTCCTACTATGAGCAGTTCTTC. Protein product: CSAPDSSYYEQFF.

This clonotype was seen more than once but under ten times. The chain joins TRBV2 to TRBJ2-2; TRBD2 aligns across 7 bases. Germline assignment: CDR1 SNHLY and CDR2 FYNNEI. V gave up 4 bases and J gave up 5 bases; unmatched junction bases: 7. This CDR3 region has 15 residues. CDR3: CASSGTGEGTGELFF. The CDR3 nucleotides are TGTGCCAGCAGTGGAACCGGGGAGGGAACCGGGGAGCTGTTTTTT.

This clonotype was picked up many times. J is TRBJ2-1 and V is TRBV4-1; 10 bases agree with TRBD2. Germline CDR1 and CDR2: MGHRA and YSYEKL. V gave up 3 bases and J gave up 10 bases; unmatched junction bases: 12. The length of the CDR3 is 16 residues. The CDR3 region is CASSHLGLAVPGEQFF. CDR3 sequence (DNA): TGCGCCAGCAGCCACTTAGGACTAGCGGTCCCTGGGGAGCAGTTCTTC.

This chain uses TRBV7-3 with TRBJ2-7; unclear D gene. V shed 2 bases and J shed 7 bases, with 15 bases lying between them. Germline lookup yields CDR1 SGHTA and CDR2 FQGTGA. This CDR3 contains 14 residues. DNA of the CDR3: TGTGCCAGCAGCTTAGAAGGCCACCGTTTTGAGCAGTACTTC. As protein: CASSLEGHRFEQYF. The whole variable domain, filled in from reference TRBV7-3 and TRBJ2-7, reads GAGVSQTPSNKVTEKGKYVELRCDPISGHTALYWYRQSLGQGPEFLIYFQGTGAADDSGLPNDRFFAVRPEGSVSTLKIQRTERGDSAVYLCASSLEGHRFEQYFGPGTRLTVT.

At least ten counts were recorded for this clonotype. The chain recombines TRBV24-1 with TRBJ2-1; D gene ambiguous. The germline gives CDR1 KGHDR, CDR2 SFDVKD. This CDR3 is 12 amino acids long. The ends were cut back, 2 bases at V and 7 bases at J, with 5 bases in the middle. CDR3 region: CATSDSANEQFF. CDR3 coding DNA: TGTGCCACCAGTGATTCTGCGAATGAGCAGTTCTTC.

V usage is TRBV4-1 and J usage is TRBJ2-3, with a possible D match to TRBD1 (6 bases). In germline, CDR1 is MGHRA, CDR2 YSYEKL. The V end lost 1 base, the J end lost 1 base, and 15 bases lay between the germline ends. The CDR3 runs to 17 residues. The CDR3 reads CASSQGVGGPGTDTQYF. Here the CDR3 DNA reads TGCGCCAGCAGCCAAGGGGTAGGGGGACCGGGCACAGATACGCAGTATTTT.

This clonotype occurred many times. The chain has TRBV2 and TRBJ2-7; 9 positions match TRBD2. The germline CDR1 and CDR2 sequences are SNHLY and FYNNEI. With 2 bases clipped from V and 7 bases from J, the junction kept 6 bases outside the gene matches. This CDR3 region has 14 residues. In DNA, the CDR3 is TGTGCCAGCAGTGAACCGGGACTAGCAGGAGAGCAGTACTTC. Translating gives CASSEPGLAGEQYF.

This clonotype was recorded a few times. This chain connects TRBV20-1 to TRBJ1-4, with D hard to call. The length of the CDR3 is 14 residues. Trimming pared 0 bases from V and 4 bases from J, leaving 9 bases between. Germline CDR1 DFQATT, CDR2 SNEGSKA (reference sequence). This CDR3 is CSARDSSGNEKLFF. CDR3 nucleotide sequence: TGCAGTGCTAGAGATTCGAGTGGTAATGAAAAACTGTTTTTT.

This clonotype appeared many times. This chain joins TRBV5-1 and TRBJ1-3; D not resolved. V lost 0 bases and J 0 bases, leaving 13 bases between the germline ends. This CDR3 has 17 residues. From germline, CDR1 is SGHRS and CDR2 YFSETQ. The CDR3 reads CASSLEVAAFSGNTIYF. CDR3 nucleotide sequence: TGCGCCAGCAGCTTGGAAGTTGCTGCCTTCTCTGGAAACACCATATATTTT.

This clonotype was counted many times. The chain carries TRBV12-3 or TRBV12-4 and TRBJ2-1, with D possibly TRBD2 on 7 matching bases. Trimming shortened V by 3 bases and J by 6 bases, and 15 bases separated the two germline ends. The CDR3 length is 15 residues. The CDR3, as DNA: TGTGCCAGCAGTTTGAGGGGGTGGGAGGGCAATGAGCAGTTCTTC. Translation gives CASSLRGWEGNEQFF.

This clonotype was seen more than once but under ten times. V gene TRBV7-9 combines with J gene TRBJ2-2; 11 bases line up with TRBD2. The CDR3 is 15 amino acids. V lost 7 bases and J lost 4; bases outside the gene matches: 5. Germline V lookup: CDR1 SEHNR, CDR2 FQNEAQ (reference sequence). The CDR3 reads CASILTSGTTGELFF. In nucleotides, the CDR3 is TGTGCCAGCATCCTGACTAGCGGGACCACCGGGGAGCTGTTTTTT.

This clonotype was seen only a few times. The V gene is TRBV20-1, the J gene TRBJ2-1; D might be TRBD1 or TRBD2, each matching 5 bases. The CDR3 length is 11 residues. Trimming cost V 3 bases and J 9 bases, with 9 bases left between them. The germline V gene encodes CDR1 DFQATT and CDR2 SNEGSKA (reference sequence). Here the CDR3 DNA reads TGCAGTGCTAGCGGGACGGGTGAGCAGTTCTTC. This codes for CSASGTGEQFF.

This sequence joins TRBV7-2 and TRBJ2-1, with D maybe TRBD2 (6 bases). This CDR3 has 13 amino acids. Deletions cut 4 bases from V and 6 bases from J, with 10 bases between. Germline loops: CDR1 SGHTA, CDR2 FQGNSA. The chain's CDR3 is CASSSGRGNEQFF. The CDR3 nucleotides are TGTGCCAGCAGCTCGGGGCGGGGCAATGAGCAGTTCTTC.

Only a few counts were recorded for this clonotype. J is TRBJ2-7 and V is TRBV2, with a possible D match to TRBD1 (6 bases). Germline V gene data show CDR1 as SNHLY and CDR2 as FYNNEI. The CDR3 spans 14 residues. V lost 1 base and J lost 4, with 11 bases in between. The CDR3 sequence is CASSEDRDLYEQYF. As DNA, the CDR3 is TGTGCCAGCAGTGAAGACAGGGACCTATACGAGCAGTACTTC.